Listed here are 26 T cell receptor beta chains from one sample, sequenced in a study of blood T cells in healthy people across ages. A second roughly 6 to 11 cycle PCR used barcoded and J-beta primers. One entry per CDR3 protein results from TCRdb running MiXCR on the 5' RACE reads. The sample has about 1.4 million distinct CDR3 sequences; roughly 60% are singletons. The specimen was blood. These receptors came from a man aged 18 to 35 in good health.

The CDR3 spells CASSYSIISGRDEQFF. The CDR3 coding sequence is TGTGCCAGCAGTTACTCGATCATTAGCGGGAGGGATGAGCAGTTCTTC. The rearrangement links TRBV6-2 or TRBV6-3 to TRBJ2-1; 11 nucleotides align to TRBD2. From germline, CDR1 is MNHEY and CDR2 SVGEGT. Unmatched junction bases numbered 6, after V lost 0 bases and J lost 8 bases. This CDR3 has 16 residues.

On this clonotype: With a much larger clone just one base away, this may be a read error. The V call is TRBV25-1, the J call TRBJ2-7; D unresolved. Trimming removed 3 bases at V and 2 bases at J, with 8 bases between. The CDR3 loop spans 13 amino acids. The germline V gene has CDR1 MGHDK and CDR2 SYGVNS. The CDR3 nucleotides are TGTGCCAGCAGTGATCGGATCGCCTACGAGCAGTACTTC. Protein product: CASSDRIAYEQYF.

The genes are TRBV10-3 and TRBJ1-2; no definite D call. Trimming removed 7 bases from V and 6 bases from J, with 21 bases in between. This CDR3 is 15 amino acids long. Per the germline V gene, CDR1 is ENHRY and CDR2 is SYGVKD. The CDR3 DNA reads TGTGCCATCAAAAGTCGTCCAGGCCTAAGGGATGGCTACACCTTC. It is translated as CAIKSRPGLRDGYTF.

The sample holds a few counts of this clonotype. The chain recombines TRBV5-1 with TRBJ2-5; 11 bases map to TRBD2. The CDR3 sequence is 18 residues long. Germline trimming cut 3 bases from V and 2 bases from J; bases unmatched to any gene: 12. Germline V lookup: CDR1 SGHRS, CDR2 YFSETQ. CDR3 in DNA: TGCGCCAGCAGCTGGGGCGGACTAGCGGGTTACTCTCAAGAGACCCAGTACTTC. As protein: CASSWGGLAGYSQETQYF.

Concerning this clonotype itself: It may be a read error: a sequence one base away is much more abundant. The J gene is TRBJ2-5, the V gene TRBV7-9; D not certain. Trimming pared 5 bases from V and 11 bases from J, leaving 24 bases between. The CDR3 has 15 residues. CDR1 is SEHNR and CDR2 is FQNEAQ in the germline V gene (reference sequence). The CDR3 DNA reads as TGTGCCAGCAGCCAACGGGCCGGGCCCTACAATGAGCAGTACTTC. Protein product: CASSQRAGPYNEQYF.

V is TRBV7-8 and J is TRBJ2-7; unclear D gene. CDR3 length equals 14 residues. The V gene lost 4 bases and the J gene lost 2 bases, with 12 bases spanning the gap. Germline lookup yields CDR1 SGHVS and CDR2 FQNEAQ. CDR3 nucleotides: TGTGCCAGCAGCTCTAGACAAAAACCCTACGAGCAGTACTTC. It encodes CASSSRQKPYEQYF.

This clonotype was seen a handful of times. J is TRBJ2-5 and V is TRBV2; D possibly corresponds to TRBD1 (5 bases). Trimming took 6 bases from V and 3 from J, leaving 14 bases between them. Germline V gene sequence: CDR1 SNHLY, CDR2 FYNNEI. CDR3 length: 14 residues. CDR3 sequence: CASSQGILEETQYF. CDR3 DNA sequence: TGTGCCAGCAGCCAGGGAATTCTCGAAGAGACCCAGTACTTC.

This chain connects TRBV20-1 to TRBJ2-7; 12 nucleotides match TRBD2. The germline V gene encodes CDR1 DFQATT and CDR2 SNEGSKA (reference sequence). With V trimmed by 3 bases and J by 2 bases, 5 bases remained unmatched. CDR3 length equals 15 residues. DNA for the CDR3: TGCAGTGCTAGCTCGGCTAGCGGGGGGGCCTACGAGCAGTACTTC. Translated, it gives CSASSASGGAYEQYF.

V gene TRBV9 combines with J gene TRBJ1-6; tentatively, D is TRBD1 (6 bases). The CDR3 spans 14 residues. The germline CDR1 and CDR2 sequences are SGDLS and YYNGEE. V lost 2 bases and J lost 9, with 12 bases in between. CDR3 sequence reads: CASSVFTGTSPLHF. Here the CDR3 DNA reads TGTGCCAGCAGCGTCTTCACAGGGACTTCACCCCTCCACTTT.

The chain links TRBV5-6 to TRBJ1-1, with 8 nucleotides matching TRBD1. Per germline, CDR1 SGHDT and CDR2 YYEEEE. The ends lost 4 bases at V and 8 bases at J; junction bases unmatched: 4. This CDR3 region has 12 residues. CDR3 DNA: TGTGCCAGCAGCCCTCAGGGGGCGGAAGCTTTCTTT. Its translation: CASSPQGAEAFF.

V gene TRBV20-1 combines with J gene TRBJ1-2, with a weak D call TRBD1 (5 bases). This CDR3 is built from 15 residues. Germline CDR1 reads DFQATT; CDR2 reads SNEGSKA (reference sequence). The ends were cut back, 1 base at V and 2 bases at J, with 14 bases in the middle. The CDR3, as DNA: TGCAGTGCTAGAGCCCCGGCAGGGATGAACTATGGCTACACCTTC. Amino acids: CSARAPAGMNYGYTF.

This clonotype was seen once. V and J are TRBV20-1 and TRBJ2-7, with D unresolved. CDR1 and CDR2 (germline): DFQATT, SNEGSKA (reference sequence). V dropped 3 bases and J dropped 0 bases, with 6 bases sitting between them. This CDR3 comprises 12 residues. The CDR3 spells CSASITSYEQYF. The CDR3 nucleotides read TGCAGTGCTAGTATAACCTCCTACGAGCAGTACTTC.

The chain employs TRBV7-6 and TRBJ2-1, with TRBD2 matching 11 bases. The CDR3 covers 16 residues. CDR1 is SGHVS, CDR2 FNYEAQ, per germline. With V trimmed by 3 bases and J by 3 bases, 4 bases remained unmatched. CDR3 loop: CASSFFTSGSYNEQFF. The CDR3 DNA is TGTGCCAGCAGCTTTTTCACTAGCGGGAGCTACAATGAGCAGTTCTTC. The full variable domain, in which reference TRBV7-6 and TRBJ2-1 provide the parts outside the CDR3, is GAGVSQSPRYKVTKRGQDVALRCDPISGHVSLYWYRQALGQGPEFLTYFNYEAQQDKSGLPNDRFSAERPEGSISTLTIQRTEQRDSAMYRCASSFFTSGSYNEQFFGPGTRLTVL.

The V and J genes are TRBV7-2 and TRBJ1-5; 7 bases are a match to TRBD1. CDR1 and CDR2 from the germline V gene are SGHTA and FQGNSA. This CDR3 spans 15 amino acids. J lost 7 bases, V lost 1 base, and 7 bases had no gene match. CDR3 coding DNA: TGTGCCAGCAGCTTAGGACAGGGATCAGGCCAGCCCCAGCATTTT. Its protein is CASSLGQGSGQPQHF.

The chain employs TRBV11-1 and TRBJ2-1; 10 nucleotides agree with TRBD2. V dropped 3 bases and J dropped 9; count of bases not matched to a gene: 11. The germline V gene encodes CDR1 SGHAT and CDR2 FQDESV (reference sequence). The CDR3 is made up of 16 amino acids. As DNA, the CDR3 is TGTGCCAGCAGCTTGGGGTCGCCTAGCGGGAGACGTGAGCAGTTCTTC. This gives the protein CASSLGSPSGRREQFF.

CDR3 sequence: CASSLTSGDAWVTYEQYF. The CDR3 DNA reads as TGTGCCAGCAGTCTGACTAGCGGGGACGCTTGGGTAACCTACGAGCAGTACTTC. This rearrangement joins TRBV4-2 to TRBJ2-7; 11 bases align to TRBD2. The length of the CDR3 is 18 residues. Germline assignment: CDR1 LGHNA and CDR2 YNFKEQ. The V segment lost 6 bases and the J segment 2 bases; nucleotides outside the gene matches: 15.

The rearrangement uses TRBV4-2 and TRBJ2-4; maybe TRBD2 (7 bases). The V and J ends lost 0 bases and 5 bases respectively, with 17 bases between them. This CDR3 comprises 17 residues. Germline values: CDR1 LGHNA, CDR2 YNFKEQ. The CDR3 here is CASSQDQGGVGENIQYF. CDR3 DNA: TGTGCCAGCAGCCAAGATCAAGGGGGGGTAGGGGAAAACATTCAGTACTTC.

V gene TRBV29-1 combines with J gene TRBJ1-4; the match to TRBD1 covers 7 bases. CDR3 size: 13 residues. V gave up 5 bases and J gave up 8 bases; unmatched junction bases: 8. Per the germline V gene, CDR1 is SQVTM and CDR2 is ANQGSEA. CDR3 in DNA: TGCAGCGTTTCTAGGGGGCTAGAAGAAAAACTGTTTTTT. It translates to CSVSRGLEEKLFF.

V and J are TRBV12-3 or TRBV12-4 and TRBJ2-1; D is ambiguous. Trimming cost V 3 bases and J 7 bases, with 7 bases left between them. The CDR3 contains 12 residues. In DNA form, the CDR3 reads TGTGCCAGCAGTTTTACAAGGAATGAGCAGTTCTTC. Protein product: CASSFTRNEQFF.

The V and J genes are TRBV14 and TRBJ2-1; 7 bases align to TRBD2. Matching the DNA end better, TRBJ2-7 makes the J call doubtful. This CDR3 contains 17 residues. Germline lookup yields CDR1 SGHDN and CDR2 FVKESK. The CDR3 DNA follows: TGTGCCAGCAGCCAAGGGTTTGATGGTAGCGGGTACAATGAGCAGTACTTC. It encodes CASSQGFDGSGYNEQYF.

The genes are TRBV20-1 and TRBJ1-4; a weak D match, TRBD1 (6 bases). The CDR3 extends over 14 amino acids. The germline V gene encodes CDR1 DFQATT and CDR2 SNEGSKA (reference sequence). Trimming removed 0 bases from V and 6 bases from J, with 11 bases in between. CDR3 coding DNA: TGCAGTGCTAGAGATCAGGGGAGGGATGAAAAACTGTTTTTT. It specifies CSARDQGRDEKLFF.

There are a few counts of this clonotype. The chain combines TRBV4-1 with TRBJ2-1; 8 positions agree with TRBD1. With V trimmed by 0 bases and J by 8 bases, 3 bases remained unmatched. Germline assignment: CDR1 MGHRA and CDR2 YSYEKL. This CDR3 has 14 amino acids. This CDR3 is CASSQEGQGYEQFF. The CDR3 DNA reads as TGCGCCAGCAGCCAAGAAGGACAGGGTTATGAGCAGTTCTTC.

DNA for the CDR3: TGCGCCAGCAGCCCCCGGCGGTCGGGACGTCCCGGCGGTTCCGACGAGCAGTACTTC. It specifies CASSPRRSGRPGGSDEQYF. The chain combines TRBV5-1 with TRBJ2-7, with D possibly being TRBD1 or TRBD2 (5 bases each). V was trimmed by 4 bases and J by 5 bases, leaving 31 bases between them. The CDR3 covers 19 residues. The germline V gene has CDR1 SGHRS and CDR2 YFSETQ.

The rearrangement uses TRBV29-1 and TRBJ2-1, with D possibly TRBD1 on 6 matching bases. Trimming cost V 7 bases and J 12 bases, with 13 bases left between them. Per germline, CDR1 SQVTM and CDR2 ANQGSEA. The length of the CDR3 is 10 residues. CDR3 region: CSALQGPQFF. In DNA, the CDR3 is TGCAGCGCCCTACAGGGACCGCAGTTCTTC.

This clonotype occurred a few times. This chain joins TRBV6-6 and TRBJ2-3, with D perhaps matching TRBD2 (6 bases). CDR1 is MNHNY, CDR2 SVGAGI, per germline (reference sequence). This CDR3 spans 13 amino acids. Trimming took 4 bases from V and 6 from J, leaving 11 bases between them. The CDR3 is CASSSAGLDTQYF. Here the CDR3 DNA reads TGTGCCAGCAGTTCGGCGGGGTTGGATACGCAGTATTTT.

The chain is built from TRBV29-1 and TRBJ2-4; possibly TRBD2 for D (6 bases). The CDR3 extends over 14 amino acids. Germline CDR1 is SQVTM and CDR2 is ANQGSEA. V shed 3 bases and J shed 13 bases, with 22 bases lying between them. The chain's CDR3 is CSVEGYYGGSGQYF. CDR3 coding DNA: TGCAGCGTTGAGGGATATTATGGGGGGAGTGGGCAGTACTTC.